A selection of T cell receptor beta chains follows, all from one sample in a study of Tregs in tolerant kidney transplant recipients. Only in-frame clones appear in the TCRdb table, and some are missing; sequencing was by immunoSEQ multiplex PCR. The sample includes approximately 98,000 clones, nearly 90% of them seen just once. The material was CD4+ T cells from blood, obtained before the transplant. The receptors originated from a human donor who received a combined kidney and bone marrow transplant. The CDR3 runs from the conserved cysteine through the conserved F or W. The D gene is left open where the match is weak. The size field is filled for only some rows; it gives once, few, many or a size class.

DNA: TGCGCCAGCAGCTTGGTCGGCAGGGGAAACACCATATATTTT
CDR3: CASSLVGRGNTIYF
size: .
length: 14
D: .
V: TRBV5-1
J: TRBJ1-3

DNA: TGTGCCAGCAGCTTGGCCTGGTCAGCGGGGGGGGCCTACGAGCAGTACTTC
CDR3: CASSLAWSAGGAYEQYF
size: .
length: 17
D: TRBD2
V: TRBV5-4
J: TRBJ2-7

DNA: TGTGCCAGCAGTGAGGGACTAGCGGGATTTATCACAGATACGCAGTATTTT
CDR3: CASSEGLAGFITDTQYF
size: .
length: 17
D: TRBD2
V: TRBV6-4
J: TRBJ2-3

DNA: TGTGCCAGCAGTCTTTGGTTAAAAGCGGGGGGCAAAGAGACCCAGTACTTC
CDR3: CASSLWLKAGGKETQYF
size: .
length: 17
D: TRBD2
V: TRBV7-9
J: TRBJ2-5

DNA: TGTGCCAGCAGCTTAGATCAGGGGTGGACAAACTATGGCTACACCTTC
CDR3: CASSLDQGWTNYGYTF
size: .
length: 16
D: .
V: TRBV11-2
J: TRBJ1-2

DNA: TGCGCCAGCAGCTTAGGGACAGAAGGGGATACGCAGTATTTT
CDR3: CASSLGTEGDTQYF
size: .
length: 14
D: TRBD1
V: TRBV5-1
J: TRBJ2-3

DNA: TGCGCCAGCAGCTTGGGCGCCGAGCAGTACTTC
CDR3: CASSLGAEQYF
size: .
length: 11
D: .
V: TRBV5-1
J: TRBJ2-7

DNA: TGCGCCAGCAGCTTGGGGACAGGGGTCGTGAACACTGAAGCTTTCTTT
CDR3: CASSLGTGVVNTEAFF
size: .
length: 16
D: TRBD1
V: TRBV5-1
J: TRBJ1-1

DNA: TGTGCCAGCAGCACACTCAACCGAGGCACCGATAACACTGAAGCTTTCTTT
CDR3: CASSTLNRGTDNTEAFF
size: .
length: 17
D: .
V: TRBV5-6
J: TRBJ1-1

DNA: TGTGCCAGCAGTTATTCAAAACAGGGTTGGGACTATGGCTACACCTTC
CDR3: CASSYSKQGWDYGYTF
size: .
length: 16
D: .
V: TRBV6-5
J: TRBJ1-2

DNA: TGTGCCAGCAGCCTGACTAGGTTTGAGACCCAGTACTTC
CDR3: CASSLTRFETQYF
size: once
length: 13
D: .
V: TRBV7-2
J: TRBJ2-5

DNA: TGTGCCAGCAGCTCTGACAGTCGGAACACTGAAGCTTTCTTT
CDR3: CASSSDSRNTEAFF
size: .
length: 14
D: .
V: TRBV7-2
J: TRBJ1-1